Listed here are 2 T cell receptor beta chains from one sample, sequenced in a study of technical replicates of blood from several donors. Assay used: immunoSEQ multiplex PCR; TCRdb lists only in-frame clones, some missing. The sample consists of about 89,000 clones, 85% to 95% of them appearing once. Material for sequencing was T cells isolated from PBMCs. These receptors came from a human donor in good health.

The chain carries TRBV15 and TRBJ2-7, with D possibly matching TRBD1 (6 bases). This CDR3 is built from 15 residues. V dropped 0 bases and J dropped 4 bases, with 13 bases sitting between them. Germline values: CDR1 LNHNV, CDR2 YYDKDF (reference sequence). The DNA for the CDR3 is TGTGCCACCAGCAGAGATCCCGACAGGTCGTACGAGCAGTACTTC. This gives the protein CATSRDPDRSYEQYF. Full variable domain (outside the CDR3, taken from reference TRBV15 and TRBJ2-7): DAMVIQNPRYQVTQFGKPVTLSCSQTLNHNVMYWYQQKSSQAPKLLFHYYDKDFNNEADTPDNFQSRRPNTSFCFLDIRSPGLGDTAMYLCATSRDPDRSYEQYFGPGTRLTVT.

The J gene is TRBJ2-7, the V gene TRBV5-4; D may be TRBD2 (5 bases). V was cut by 1 base and J by 2 bases, with 16 bases left in between. CDR3 length: 16 amino acids. CDR1 and CDR2 from the germline V gene are SGHNT and YYREEE (reference sequence). CDR3 amino acids: CASSLKRVNSAYEQYF. For the CDR3, the DNA is TGTGCCAGCAGCTTGAAGAGGGTAAATTCGGCCTACGAGCAGTACTTC. The full variable domain, its missing parts supplied by reference TRBV5-4 and TRBJ2-7, is ETGVTQSPTHLIKTRGQQVTLRCSSQSGHNTVSWYQQALGQGPQFIFQYYREEENGRGNFPPRFSGLQFPNYSSELNVNALELDDSALYLCASSLKRVNSAYEQYFGPGTRLTVT.